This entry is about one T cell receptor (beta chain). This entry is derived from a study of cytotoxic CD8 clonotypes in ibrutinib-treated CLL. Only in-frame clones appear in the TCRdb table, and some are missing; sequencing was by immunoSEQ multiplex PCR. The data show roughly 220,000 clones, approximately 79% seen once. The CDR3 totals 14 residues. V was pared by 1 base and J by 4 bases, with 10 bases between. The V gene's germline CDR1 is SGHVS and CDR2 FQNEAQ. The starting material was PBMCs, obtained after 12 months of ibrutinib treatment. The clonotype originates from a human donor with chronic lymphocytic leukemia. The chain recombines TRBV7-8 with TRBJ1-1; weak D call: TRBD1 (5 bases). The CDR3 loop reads CASSLGGGTTEAFF. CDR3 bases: TGTGCCAGCAGCTTAGGCGGGGGGACCACTGAAGCTTTCTTT.